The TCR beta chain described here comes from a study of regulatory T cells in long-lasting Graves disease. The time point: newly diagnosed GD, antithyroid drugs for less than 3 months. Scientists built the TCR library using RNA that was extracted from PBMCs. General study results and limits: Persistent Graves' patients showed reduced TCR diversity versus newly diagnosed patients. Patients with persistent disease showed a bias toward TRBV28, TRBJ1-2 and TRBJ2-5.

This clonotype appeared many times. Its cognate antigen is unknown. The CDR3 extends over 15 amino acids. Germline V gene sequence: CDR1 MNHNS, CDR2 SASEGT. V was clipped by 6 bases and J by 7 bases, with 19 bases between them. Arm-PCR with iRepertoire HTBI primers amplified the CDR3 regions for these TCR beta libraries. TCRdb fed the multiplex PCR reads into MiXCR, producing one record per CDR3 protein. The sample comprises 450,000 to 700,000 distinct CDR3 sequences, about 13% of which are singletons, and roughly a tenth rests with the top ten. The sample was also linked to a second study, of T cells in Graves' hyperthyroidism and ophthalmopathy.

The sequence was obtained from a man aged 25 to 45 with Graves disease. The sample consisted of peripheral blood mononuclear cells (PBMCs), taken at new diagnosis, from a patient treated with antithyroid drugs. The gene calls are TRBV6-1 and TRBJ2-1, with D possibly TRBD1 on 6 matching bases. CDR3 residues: CASRGSTGISNEQFF. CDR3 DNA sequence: TGTGCCAGCAGGGGTTCCACAGGGATAAGTAATGAGCAGTTCTTC.